Sequencing of this TCR beta chain was carried out in a study of blood T cell repertoires in COVID-19. Authors' methods: Amplification of reference gene primers was used by the study to estimate nucleated cell counts. TCRdb's table, derived via immunoSEQ multiplex PCR, lists solely in-frame clones and lacks some. The V and J calls and clone size are taken from that table; D and trimming were inferred from the DNA. This table has approximately 140,000 clones, around 84% appearing once. Enrolled through a virtual design, the participants were between 18 and 89 years of age and came from 24 US areas. Looked up from germline, CDR1 is SEHNR and CDR2 is FQNEAQ (reference sequence). J gave up 5 bases and V 1 base, and 8 bases lay outside the gene matches. CDR3 length: 15 residues.

The sequence came from a man between 35 and 55 years old with acute COVID-19. The sequencing input was PBMCs or T cells enriched from blood (not recorded which). The chain recombines TRBV7-9 with TRBJ2-7; 7 bases are shared with TRBD1. CDR3 coding DNA: TGTGCCAGCAGCTTAGAGAAACAGGGGAACGACGAGCAGTACTTC. It encodes CASSLEKQGNDEQYF.